This entry lists 2 T cell receptor beta chains sequenced from one sample in a study of OX40 agonist ivuxolimab in advanced cancers. Clones were read by immunoSEQ multiplex PCR, and TCRdb kept only the in-frame ones, dropping some. The table has under 85,000 clones, around 89% seen once. This specimen was CD4+ or CD8+ T cells sorted from blood, taken in a trial of the OX40 agonist ivuxolimab. These TCRs come from an adult with an advanced solid tumor such as melanoma, head and neck, liver or kidney cancer.

The V call is TRBV5-1, the J call TRBJ2-5; D is unresolved. The CDR3 spans 14 residues. Trimming shortened V by 0 bases and J by 1 base, and 7 bases separated the two germline ends. CDR1 is SGHRS and CDR2 is YFSETQ in the germline V gene. The CDR3 sequence: CASSLEGLQETQYF. The CDR3 bases are TGCGCCAGCAGCTTGGAAGGGCTCCAAGAGACCCAGTACTTC. The entire variable domain, with the rest obtained from reference TRBV5-1 and TRBJ2-5, is as follows: KAGVTQTPRYLIKTRGQQVTLSCSPISGHRSVSWYQQTPGQGLQFLFEYFSETQRNKGNFPGRFSGRQFSNSRSEMNVSTLELGDSALYLCASSLEGLQETQYFGPGTRLLVL.

The genes are TRBV4-1 and TRBJ2-5; D gene ambiguous. The CDR3 totals 12 residues. Deletions cut 2 bases from V and 2 bases from J, with 3 bases between. The V gene's germline CDR1 is MGHRA and CDR2 YSYEKL. The CDR3: CASSQPQETQYF. CDR3 sequence (DNA): TGCGCCAGCAGCCAACCACAAGAGACCCAGTACTTC.